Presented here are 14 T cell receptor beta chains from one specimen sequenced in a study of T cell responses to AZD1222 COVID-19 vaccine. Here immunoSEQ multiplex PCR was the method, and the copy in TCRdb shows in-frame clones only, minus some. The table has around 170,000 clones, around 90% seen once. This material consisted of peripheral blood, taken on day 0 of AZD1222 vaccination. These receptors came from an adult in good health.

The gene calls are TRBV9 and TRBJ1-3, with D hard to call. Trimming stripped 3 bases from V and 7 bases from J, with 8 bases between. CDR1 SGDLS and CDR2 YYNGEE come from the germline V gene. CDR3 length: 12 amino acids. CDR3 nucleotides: TGTGCCAGCAGCGACCGAGGGAACACCATATATTTT. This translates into CASSDRGNTIYF.

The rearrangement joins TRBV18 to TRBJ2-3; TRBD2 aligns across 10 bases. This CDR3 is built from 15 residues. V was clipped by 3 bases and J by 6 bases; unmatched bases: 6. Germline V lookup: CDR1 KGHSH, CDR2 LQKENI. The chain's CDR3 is CASSPWLAGADTQYF. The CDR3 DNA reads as TGTGCCAGCTCACCGTGGCTAGCGGGAGCGGATACGCAGTATTTT.

The CDR3 coding sequence is TGTGCCAGCAGCTTAACCACCGGGGAGCTGTTTTTT. It codes for CASSLTTGELFF. The chain carries TRBV11-3 and TRBJ2-2; D not resolved. This CDR3 spans 12 amino acids. Trimming removed 2 bases at V and 4 bases at J, with 2 bases between. Germline V CDR1 and CDR2: SGHNT, YENEEA.

CDR3 in amino acids: CASSPDNSGNTIYF. CDR3 bases: TGTGCCAGCAGCCCAGACAACTCTGGAAACACCATATATTTT. This sequence joins TRBV3-1 (or the pseudogene TRBV3-2) and TRBJ1-3; D ambiguous. The ends were cut back, 4 bases at V and 0 bases at J, with 7 bases in the middle. Germline CDR1 and CDR2: LGHDT and YNNKEL (reference sequence). This CDR3 has 14 residues.

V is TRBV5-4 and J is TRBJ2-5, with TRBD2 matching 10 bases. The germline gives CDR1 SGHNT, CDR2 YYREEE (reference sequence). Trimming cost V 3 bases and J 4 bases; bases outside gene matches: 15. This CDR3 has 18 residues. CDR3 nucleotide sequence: TGTGCCAGCAGCTACGGGAGGCTAGCGGGAGAGTCGGGAGAGACCCAGTACTTC. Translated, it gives CASSYGRLAGESGETQYF. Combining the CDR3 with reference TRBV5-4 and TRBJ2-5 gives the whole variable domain ETGVTQSPTHLIKTRGQQVTLRCSSQSGHNTVSWYQQALGQGPQFIFQYYREEENGRGNFPPRFSGLQFPNYSSELNVNALELDDSALYLCASSYGRLAGESGETQYFGPGTRLLVL.

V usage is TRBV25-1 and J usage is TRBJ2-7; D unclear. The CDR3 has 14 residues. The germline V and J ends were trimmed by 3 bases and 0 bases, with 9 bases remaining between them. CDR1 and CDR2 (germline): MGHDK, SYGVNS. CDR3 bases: TGTGCCAGCAGTGACCGACACCCCTCCTACGAGCAGTACTTC. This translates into CASSDRHPSYEQYF.

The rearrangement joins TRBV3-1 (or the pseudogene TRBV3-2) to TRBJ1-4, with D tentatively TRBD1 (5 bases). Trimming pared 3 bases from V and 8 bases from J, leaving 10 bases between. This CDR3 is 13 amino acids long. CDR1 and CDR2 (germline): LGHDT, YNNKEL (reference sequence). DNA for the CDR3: TGTGCCAGCAGCCACAGGGATGGCGAAAAACTGTTTTTT. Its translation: CASSHRDGEKLFF.

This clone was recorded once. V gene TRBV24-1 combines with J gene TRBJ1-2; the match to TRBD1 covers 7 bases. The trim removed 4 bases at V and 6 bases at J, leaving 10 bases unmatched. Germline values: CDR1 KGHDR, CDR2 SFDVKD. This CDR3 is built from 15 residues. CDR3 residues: CATSDPTGTDHGYTF. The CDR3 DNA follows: TGTGCCACCAGTGACCCGACCGGGACAGATCATGGCTACACCTTC.

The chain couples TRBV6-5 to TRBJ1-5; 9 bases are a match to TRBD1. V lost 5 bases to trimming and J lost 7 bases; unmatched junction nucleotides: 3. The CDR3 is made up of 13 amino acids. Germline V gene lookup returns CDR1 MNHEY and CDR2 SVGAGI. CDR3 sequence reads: CASSRTGEQPQHF. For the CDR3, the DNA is TGTGCCAGCAGTAGGACAGGGGAACAGCCCCAGCATTTT.

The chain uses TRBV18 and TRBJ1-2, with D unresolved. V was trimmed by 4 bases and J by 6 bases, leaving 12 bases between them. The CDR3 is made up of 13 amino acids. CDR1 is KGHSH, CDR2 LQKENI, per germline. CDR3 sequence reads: CASSLLTIDGYTF. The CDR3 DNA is TGTGCCAGCTCACTGTTGACAATTGATGGCTACACCTTC.

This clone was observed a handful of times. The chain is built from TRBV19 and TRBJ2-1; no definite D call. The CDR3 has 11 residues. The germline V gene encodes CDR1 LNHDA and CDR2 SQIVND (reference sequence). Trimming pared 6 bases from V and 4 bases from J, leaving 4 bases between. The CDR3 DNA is TGTGCCAGTAGCCGATACAATGAGCAGTTCTTC. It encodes CASSRYNEQFF.

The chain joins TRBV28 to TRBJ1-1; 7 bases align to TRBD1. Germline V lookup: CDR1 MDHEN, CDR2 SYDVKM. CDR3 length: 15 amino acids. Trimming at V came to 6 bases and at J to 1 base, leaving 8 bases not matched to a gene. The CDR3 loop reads CASSQRGGANTEAFF. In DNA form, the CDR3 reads TGTGCCAGCAGCCAGAGAGGGGGCGCGAACACTGAAGCTTTCTTT.

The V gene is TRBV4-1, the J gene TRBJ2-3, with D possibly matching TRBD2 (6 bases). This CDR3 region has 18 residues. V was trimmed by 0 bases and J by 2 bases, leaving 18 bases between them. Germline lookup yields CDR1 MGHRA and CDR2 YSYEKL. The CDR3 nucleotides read TGCGCCAGCAGCCAAGAAGGGACTCGCCACGCGCCCACAGATACGCAGTATTTT. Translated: CASSQEGTRHAPTDTQYF.

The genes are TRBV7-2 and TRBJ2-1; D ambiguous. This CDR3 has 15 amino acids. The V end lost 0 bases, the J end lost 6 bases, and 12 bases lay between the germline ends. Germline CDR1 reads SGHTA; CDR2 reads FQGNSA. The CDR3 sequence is CASSLAGNMGNEQFF. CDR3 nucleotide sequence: TGTGCCAGCAGCTTAGCGGGAAACATGGGCAATGAGCAGTTCTTC.